The 12 T cell receptor beta chains reported below all come from one sample, sequenced in a study of cytomegalovirus exposure and HLA in healthy donors. In the PCR, 60 Vbeta and 13 Jbeta primers were used. The protocol was immunoSEQ multiplex PCR, while the TCRdb copy is restricted to in-frame clones and leaves out a portion. Of over 120,000 clones in the sample, more than 7.5% were seen once. The sequencing input was PBMCs. Receptors were obtained from a man aged 45-65 years in good health and CMV-seronegative.

The chain links TRBV18 to TRBJ2-2; 9 bases agree with TRBD1. From germline, CDR1 is KGHSH and CDR2 LQKENI. Trimming cost V 4 bases and J 4 bases; bases outside gene matches: 7. The CDR3 loop spans 16 amino acids. CDR3 amino acids: CASSHGQGSVTGELFF. The CDR3 DNA is TGTGCCAGCTCACACGGACAGGGGTCGGTCACCGGGGAGCTGTTTTTT.

This clone was seen more than once but under ten times. The chain recombines TRBV6-5 with TRBJ1-3; 7 positions agree with TRBD1. The CDR3 has 14 amino acids. The V gene end was trimmed by 7 bases and the J gene end by 4 bases; junction bases not matched to a gene: 7. Per the germline V gene, CDR1 is MNHEY and CDR2 is SVGAGI. The CDR3 region is CASKRQGGGNTIYF. The DNA of the CDR3 is TGTGCCAGCAAGAGACAGGGAGGCGGAAACACCATATATTTT.

This clone appeared a few times. This chain joins TRBV5-6 and TRBJ2-3, with 14 nucleotides matching TRBD2. The CDR3 consists of 17 residues. CDR1 is SGHDT and CDR2 is YYEEEE in the germline V gene. V was clipped by 4 bases and J by 2 bases; unmatched bases: 6. The CDR3, as DNA: TGTGCCAGCAGCCCTCTGGGACTAGCGGGAGACACAGATACGCAGTATTTT. Translating it yields CASSPLGLAGDTDTQYF.

Of note for this clone: One end of the junction varies from germline; a read error may be responsible. V is TRBV2 and J is TRBJ2-2, with D perhaps matching TRBD2 (6 bases). Per the germline V gene, CDR1 is SNHLY and CDR2 is FYNNEI. This CDR3 is 14 amino acids long. Written as DNA, the CDR3 is TGTGCCAGCAGCCGGAGGGGTGACACCGGGGGGCTGTTTTTT. Translating it yields CASSRRGDTGGLFF.

This sequence joins TRBV2 and TRBJ1-1; D is unresolved. This CDR3 spans 15 amino acids. CDR1 and CDR2 from the germline V gene are SNHLY and FYNNEI. Between the trimmed V and J ends, which lost 5 bases and 3 bases, there was a span of 16 bases. The CDR3: CASSRRGRTDTEAFF. DNA of the CDR3: TGTGCCAGCAGTCGTCGGGGTCGGACGGACACTGAAGCTTTCTTT.

The rearrangement joins TRBV7-9 to TRBJ1-1; D unresolved. The CDR3 covers 12 residues. CDR1 and CDR2 (germline): SEHNR, FQNEAQ (reference sequence). Trimming shortened V by 3 bases and J by 4 bases, and 6 bases separated the two germline ends. DNA of the CDR3: TGTGCCAGCAGCTTTTCGTCCACTGAAGCTTTCTTT. Amino acid sequence: CASSFSSTEAFF.

The V gene is TRBV30, the J gene TRBJ2-5; 7 positions match TRBD2. The trim removed 2 bases at V and 6 bases at J, leaving 6 bases unmatched. CDR1 GTSNPN and CDR2 SVGIG come from the germline V gene (reference sequence). This CDR3 is 13 amino acids long. CDR3 amino acids: CAWSPRERQTQYF. CDR3 sequence (DNA): TGTGCCTGGAGTCCGCGGGAGAGACAGACCCAGTACTTC.

The rearrangement uses TRBV7-3 and TRBJ2-2, with TRBD2 matching 11 bases. J was trimmed by 2 bases and V by 5 bases; bases with no gene match: 13. The V gene's germline CDR1 is SGHTA and CDR2 FQGTGA. CDR3 length: 19 residues. CDR3 nucleotide sequence: TGTGCCAGCAGCCCACACCCCGTAGCGGGAGGGATTAACACCGGGGAGCTGTTTTTT. Its translation is CASSPHPVAGGINTGELFF.

Only a few counts were recorded for this clone. This chain connects TRBV19 to TRBJ2-2; 7 bases are a match to TRBD1. The CDR3 is made up of 15 amino acids. V lost 6 bases, J lost 1 base, and 5 bases stayed unmatched. Germline CDR1 and CDR2: LNHDA and SQIVND (reference sequence). In nucleotides, the CDR3 is TGTGCCAGTAGCCCGAGGACAGGGAACACCGGGGAGCTGTTTTTT. Its protein is CASSPRTGNTGELFF. Full variable domain (outside the CDR3, taken from reference TRBV19 and TRBJ2-2): DGGITQSPKYLFRKEGQNVTLSCEQNLNHDAMYWYRQDPGQGLRLIYYSQIVNDFQKGDIAEGYSVSREKKESFPLTVTSAQKNPTAFYLCASSPRTGNTGELFFGEGSRLTVL.

The sample holds a few counts of this clone. This rearrangement joins TRBV15 to TRBJ1-6; 7 bases are a match to TRBD1. The CDR3 consists of 15 residues. Per germline, CDR1 LNHNV and CDR2 YYDKDF (reference sequence). Trimming took 0 bases from V and 8 from J; bases not matched to a gene: 4. CDR3 nucleotides: TGTGCCACCAGCAGAGAACAGGGGTTTGATTCACCCCTCCACTTT. Protein sequence: CATSREQGFDSPLHF.

This clone was observed a handful of times. The DNA for the CDR3 is TGTGCCAGCAGCCGGGACAGGAACACTGAAGCTTTCTTT. Its protein product is CASSRDRNTEAFF. The rearrangement joins TRBV7-3 to TRBJ1-1; 7 bases map to TRBD1. Trimming took 5 bases from V and 1 from J; bases not matched to a gene: 1. The CDR3 contains 13 residues. The germline V gene has CDR1 SGHTA and CDR2 FQGTGA.

The chain employs TRBV19 and TRBJ1-4, with D hard to call. CDR3 length: 16 amino acids. Trimming took 0 bases from V and 5 from J, leaving 13 bases between them. Germline assignment: CDR1 LNHDA and CDR2 SQIVND (reference sequence). The CDR3 region is CASSIDLSGKNEKLFF. The CDR3 nucleotides read TGTGCCAGTAGTATAGATCTCAGCGGAAAAAATGAAAAACTGTTTTTT.